This TCR beta chain was sequenced for a study of cytomegalovirus exposure and HLA in healthy donors. PCR employed 60 Vbeta and 13 Jbeta primers. Repertoires were generated with immunoSEQ multiplex PCR, while TCRdb's copy carries only in-frame clones and drops some. The specimen's table records more than 65,000 clones. This CDR3 contains 16 residues. The trim removed 7 bases at V and 3 bases at J, leaving 7 bases unmatched. Per germline, CDR1 SNHLY and CDR2 FYNNEI. Among the donors, all were healthy bone marrow donors. The specimen sequenced was PBMCs. The sequence came from a man aged 35 to 55 in good health and CMV-seronegative. The chain employs TRBV2 and TRBJ2-3, with 13 nucleotides matching TRBD2. This CDR3 is CASTLRGLAGTDTQYF. DNA of the CDR3: TGTGCCAGCACTTTGCGGGGACTAGCGGGAACAGATACGCAGTATTTT.